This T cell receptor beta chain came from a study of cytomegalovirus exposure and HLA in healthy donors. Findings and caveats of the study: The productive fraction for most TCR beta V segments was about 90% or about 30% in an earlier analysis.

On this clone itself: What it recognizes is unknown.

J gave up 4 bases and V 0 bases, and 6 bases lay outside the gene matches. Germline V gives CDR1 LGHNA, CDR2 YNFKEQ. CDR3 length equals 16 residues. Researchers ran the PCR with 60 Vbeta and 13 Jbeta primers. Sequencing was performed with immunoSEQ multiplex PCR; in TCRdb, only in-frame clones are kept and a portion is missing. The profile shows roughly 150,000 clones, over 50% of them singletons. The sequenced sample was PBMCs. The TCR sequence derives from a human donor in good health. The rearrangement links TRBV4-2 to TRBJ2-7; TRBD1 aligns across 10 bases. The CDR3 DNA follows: TGTGCCAGCAGCCAAGATTTGGGACAGGGGCTGTACGAGCAGTACTTC. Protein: CASSQDLGQGLYEQYF.